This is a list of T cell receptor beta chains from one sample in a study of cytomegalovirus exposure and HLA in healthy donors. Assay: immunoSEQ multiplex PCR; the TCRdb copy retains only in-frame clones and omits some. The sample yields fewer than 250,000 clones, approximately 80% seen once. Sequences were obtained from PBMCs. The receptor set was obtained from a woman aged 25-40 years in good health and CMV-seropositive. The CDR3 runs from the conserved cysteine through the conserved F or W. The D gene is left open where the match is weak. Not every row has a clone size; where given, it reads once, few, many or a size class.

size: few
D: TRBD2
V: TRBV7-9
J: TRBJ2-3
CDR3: CASSASGGADTQYF
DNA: TGTGCCAGCAGCGCTAGCGGGGGTGCAGATACGCAGTATTTT

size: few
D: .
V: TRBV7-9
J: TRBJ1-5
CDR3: CASSFGTKDQPQHF
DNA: TGTGCCAGCAGCTTTGGGACTAAGGATCAGCCCCAGCATTTT

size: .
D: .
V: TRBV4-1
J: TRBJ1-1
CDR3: CASSQARGGVAEAFF
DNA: TGCGCCAGCAGCCAAGCCCGGGGCGGGGTGGCTGAAGCTTTCTTT

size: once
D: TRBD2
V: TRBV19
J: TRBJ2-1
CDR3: CASTQLAGDLSRNEQFF
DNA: TGTGCCAGTACTCAACTAGCGGGAGATCTCTCAAGGAATGAGCAGTTCTTC

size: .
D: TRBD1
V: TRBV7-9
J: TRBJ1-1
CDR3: CASSPGQHPEAFF
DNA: TGTGCCAGCAGCCCGGGACAGCACCCTGAAGCTTTCTTT

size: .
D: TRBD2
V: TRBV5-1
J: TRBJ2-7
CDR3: CASSLTSGGPYEQYF
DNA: TGCGCCAGCAGCTTGACTAGCGGGGGGCCCTACGAGCAGTACTTC

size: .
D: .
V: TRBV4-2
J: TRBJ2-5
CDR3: CASSQYQETQYF
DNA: TGTGCCAGCAGCCAGTATCAAGAGACCCAGTACTTC

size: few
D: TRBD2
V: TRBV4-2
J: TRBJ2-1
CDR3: CASSHGLAGENEQFF
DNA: TGTGCCAGCAGCCACGGACTAGCGGGAGAAAATGAGCAGTTCTTC

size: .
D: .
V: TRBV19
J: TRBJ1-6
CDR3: CASSMAGLGVNSPLHF
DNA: TGTGCCAGTAGTATGGCAGGGCTAGGGGTTAATTCACCCCTCCACTTT

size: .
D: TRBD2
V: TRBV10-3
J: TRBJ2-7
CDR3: CAIRAGGPDEQYF
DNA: TGTGCCATCAGAGCGGGGGGGCCTGACGAGCAGTACTTC

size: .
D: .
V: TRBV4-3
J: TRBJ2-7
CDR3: CASSQDLDSIYEQYF
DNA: TGCGCCAGCAGCCAAGATCTCGACAGCATCTACGAGCAGTACTTC

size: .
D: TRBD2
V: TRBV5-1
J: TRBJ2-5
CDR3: CASSLDAGGAQETQYF
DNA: TGCGCCAGCAGCTTGGATGCGGGAGGAGCCCAAGAGACCCAGTACTTC

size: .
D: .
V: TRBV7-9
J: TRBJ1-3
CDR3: CASRHRGSGNTIYF
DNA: TGTGCCAGCAGACATCGAGGCTCGGGGAACACCATATATTTT

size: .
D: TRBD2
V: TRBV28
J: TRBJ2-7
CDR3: CATTPGGASYEQYF
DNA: TGTGCCACTACACCGGGGGGGGCAAGCTACGAGCAGTACTTC

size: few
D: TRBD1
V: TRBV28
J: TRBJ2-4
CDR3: CASSLPQGVLNIQYF
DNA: TGTGCCAGCAGTTTGCCACAGGGGGTATTAAACATTCAGTACTTC

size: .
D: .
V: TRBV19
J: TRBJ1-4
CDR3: CASSIQGSANEKLFF
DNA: TGTGCCAGTAGTATTCAGGGATCCGCTAATGAAAAACTGTTTTTT

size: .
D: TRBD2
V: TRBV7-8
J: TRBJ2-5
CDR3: CASSLRTSGRETQYF
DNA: TGTGCCAGCAGCTTGCGGACTAGCGGGAGGGAGACCCAGTACTTC

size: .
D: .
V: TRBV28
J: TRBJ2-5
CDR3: CASRGGTQETQYF
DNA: TGTGCCAGCAGGGGTGGGACTCAAGAGACCCAGTACTTC

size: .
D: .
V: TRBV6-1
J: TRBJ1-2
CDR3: CASSEGTWDGYTF
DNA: TGTGCCAGCAGTGAAGGGACATGGGATGGCTACACCTTC

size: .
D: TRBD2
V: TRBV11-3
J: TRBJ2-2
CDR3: CASSSSGTINTGELFF
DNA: TGTGCCAGCAGCTCCTCCGGGACTATTAACACCGGGGAGCTGTTTTTT

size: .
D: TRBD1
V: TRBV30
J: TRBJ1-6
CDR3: CAWSPSALTGGFSSYNSPLHF
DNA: TGTGCCTGGAGCCCCTCCGCCCTGACAGGGGGATTCAGCTCCTATAATTCACCCCTCCACTTT

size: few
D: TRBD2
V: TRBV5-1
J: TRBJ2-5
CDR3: CASRLAGGQETQYF
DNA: TGCGCCAGCAGGCTAGCGGGCGGCCAGGAGACCCAGTACTTC

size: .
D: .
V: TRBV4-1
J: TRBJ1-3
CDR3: CASSQERARNSGNTIYF
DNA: TGCGCCAGCAGCCAAGAGAGGGCCAGGAACTCTGGAAACACCATATATTTT

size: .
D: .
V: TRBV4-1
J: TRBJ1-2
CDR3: CASSQLDTGPGDGYTF
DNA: TGCGCCAGCAGCCAATTGGACACCGGGCCTGGGGATGGCTACACCTTC

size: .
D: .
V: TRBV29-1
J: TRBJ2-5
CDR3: CSVFSELETQYF
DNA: TGCAGCGTTTTTAGCGAGTTGGAGACCCAGTACTTC

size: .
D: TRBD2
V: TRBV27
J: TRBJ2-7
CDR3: CSSGSSYEQYF
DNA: TGTAGTAGCGGGAGCTCCTACGAGCAGTACTTC

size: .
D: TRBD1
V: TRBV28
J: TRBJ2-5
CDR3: CASSLLGQQGGTQYF
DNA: TGTGCCAGCAGTTTATTGGGCCAACAGGGGGGGACCCAGTACTTC

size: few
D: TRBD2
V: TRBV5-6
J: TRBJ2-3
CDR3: CASSLKASGIVDTQYF
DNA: TGTGCCAGCAGCTTAAAGGCTAGCGGTATAGTAGATACGCAGTATTTT

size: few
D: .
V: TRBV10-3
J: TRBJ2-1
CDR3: CAIRTGEGNEQFF
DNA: TGTGCCATCAGGACAGGGGAGGGCAATGAGCAGTTCTTC

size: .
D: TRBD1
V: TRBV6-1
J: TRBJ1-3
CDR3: CASTTGQALNTIYF
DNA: TGTGCCAGCACCACGGGACAGGCCCTTAACACCATATATTTT

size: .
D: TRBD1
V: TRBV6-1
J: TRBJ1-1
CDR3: CASSHRGWSTEAFF
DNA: TGTGCCAGCAGTCACAGGGGTTGGAGCACTGAAGCTTTCTTT

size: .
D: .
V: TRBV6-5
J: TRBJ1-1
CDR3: CASSYYGRLNTEAFF
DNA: TGTGCCAGCAGTTACTATGGCAGATTGAACACTGAAGCTTTCTTT

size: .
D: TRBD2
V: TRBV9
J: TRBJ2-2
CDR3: CASSEGLAGDRPNTGELFF
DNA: TGTGCCAGCAGCGAGGGACTAGCGGGGGACCGTCCCAACACCGGGGAGCTGTTTTTT

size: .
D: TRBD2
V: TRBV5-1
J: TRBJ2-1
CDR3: CASSLMSGGAASYNEQFF
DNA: TGCGCCAGCAGCTTAATGTCGGGAGGGGCCGCCTCTTACAATGAGCAGTTCTTC

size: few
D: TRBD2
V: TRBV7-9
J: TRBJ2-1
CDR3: CASSPGTSSGDEQFF
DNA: TGTGCCAGCAGCCCAGGGACTAGCAGTGGCGATGAGCAGTTCTTC

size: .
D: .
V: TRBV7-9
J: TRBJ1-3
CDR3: CASSLALSSGNTIYF
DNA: TGTGCCAGCAGCTTAGCATTGAGCTCTGGAAACACCATATATTTT

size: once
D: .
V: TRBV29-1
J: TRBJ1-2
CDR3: CSVEMGADGRTDYGYTF
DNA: TGCAGCGTTGAGATGGGGGCCGACGGTCGTACTGACTATGGCTACACCTTC

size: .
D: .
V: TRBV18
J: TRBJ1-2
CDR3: CASSPLPGLRGYTF
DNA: TGTGCCAGCTCACCTCTACCGGGTCTGCGGGGCTACACCTTC

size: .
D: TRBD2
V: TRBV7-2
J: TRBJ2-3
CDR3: CASSLVASGAEADTQYF
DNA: TGTGCCAGCAGCTTAGTCGCGAGCGGGGCAGAAGCAGATACGCAGTATTTT

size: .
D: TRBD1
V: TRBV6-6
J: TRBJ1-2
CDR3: CASKGAGRGGYGYTF
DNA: TGTGCCAGCAAGGGGGCGGGCAGAGGCGGCTATGGCTACACCTTC

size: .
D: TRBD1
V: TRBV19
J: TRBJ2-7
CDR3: CASRRAVFGTAYEQYF
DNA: TGTGCCAGTAGGAGAGCCGTTTTCGGGACAGCCTACGAGCAGTACTTC

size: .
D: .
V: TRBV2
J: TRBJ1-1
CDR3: CASRAGGTEAFF
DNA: TGTGCCAGCAGAGCCGGAGGCACTGAAGCTTTCTTT

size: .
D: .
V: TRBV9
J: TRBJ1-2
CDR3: CASSWDSGGYGYTF
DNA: TGTGCCAGCAGCTGGGACTCTGGGGGCTATGGCTACACCTTC

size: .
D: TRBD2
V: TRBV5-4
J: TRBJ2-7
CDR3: CASSSRTSGSSGEQYF
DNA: TGTGCCAGCAGCTCTCGGACTAGCGGGAGTTCCGGCGAGCAGTACTTC

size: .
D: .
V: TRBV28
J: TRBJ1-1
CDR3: CASILGPMNTEAFF
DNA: TGTGCCAGCATTCTGGGGCCAATGAACACTGAAGCTTTCTTT

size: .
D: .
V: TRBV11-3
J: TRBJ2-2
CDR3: CASSQTRNSGELFF
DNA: TGTGCCAGCAGCCAAACCAGGAATTCCGGGGAGCTGTTTTTT

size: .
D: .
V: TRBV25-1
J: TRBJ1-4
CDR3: CASSEAGRTNEKLFF
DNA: TGTGCCAGCAGTGAGGCGGGACGGACGAATGAAAAACTGTTTTTT

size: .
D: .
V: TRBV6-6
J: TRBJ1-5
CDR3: CASSPYDYSNQPQHF
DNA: TGTGCCAGCAGCCCCTATGACTATAGCAATCAGCCCCAGCATTTT

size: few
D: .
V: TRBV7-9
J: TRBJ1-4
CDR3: CASSLASRGPEKLFF
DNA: TGTGCCAGCAGCTTAGCCTCCCGGGGTCCTGAAAAACTGTTTTTT

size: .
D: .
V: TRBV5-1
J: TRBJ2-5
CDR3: CASSLVDYEETQYF
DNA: TGCGCCAGCAGCCTAGTTGATTACGAAGAGACCCAGTACTTC

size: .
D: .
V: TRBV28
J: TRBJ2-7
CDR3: CASSFPRRGSYEQYF
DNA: TGTGCCAGCAGTTTTCCGCGGCGGGGTTCCTACGAGCAGTACTTC

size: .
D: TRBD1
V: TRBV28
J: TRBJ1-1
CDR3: CASWDRANTEAFF
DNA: TGTGCCAGCTGGGACAGGGCGAACACTGAAGCTTTCTTT

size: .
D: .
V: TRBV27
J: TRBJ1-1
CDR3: CASSLRPGGDNTEAFF
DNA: TGTGCCAGCAGTTTACGACCAGGAGGTGATAACACTGAAGCTTTCTTT